The present T cell receptor beta chain was sequenced within a study of cytomegalovirus exposure and HLA in healthy donors. Study-level background: Out of 150 million to 200 million T cells, an earlier analysis found more than 95 million unique TCR beta sequences in total. Study observations and caveats: Accurate prediction of HLA-A and HLA-B alleles (for most subjects) was reportedly achieved from TCR beta sequences. For presence/absence analyses, sequencing depth was assumed to be roughly uniform across donors.

Primers for the PCR totalled 60 Vbeta and 13 Jbeta. Only in-frame clones appear in the TCRdb table, and some are missing; sequencing was by immunoSEQ multiplex PCR. Of about 190,000 clones listed, over 70% are singletons. About this clone itself: Its antigen is not identified.

Sequenced material: PBMCs. This clonotype originated in a man aged 40-49 years in good health and CMV-seropositive.

For the CDR3, the DNA is TGTGCCAGTAGTATCTCCCCCGCCGCCCGCGGTTCCTACGAGCAGTACTTC. Translating gives CASSISPAARGSYEQYF. This chain connects TRBV19 to TRBJ2-7; D remains unclear. Germline CDR1 is LNHDA and CDR2 is SQIVND (reference sequence). This CDR3 contains 17 residues. V lost 3 bases to trimming and J lost 1 base, with 19 bases between them. The full variable domain, completed using reference TRBV19 and TRBJ2-7, is DGGITQSPKYLFRKEGQNVTLSCEQNLNHDAMYWYRQDPGQGLRLIYYSQIVNDFQKGDIAEGYSVSREKKESFPLTVTSAQKNPTAFYLCASSISPAARGSYEQYFGPGTRLTVT.